This T cell receptor (beta chain) derives from a study of blood T cell repertoires in COVID-19. At the level of the study: The cDNA or gDNA used as material had been derived from T cells, B-cell-depleted T cells, or PBMCs.

This table comes from immunoSEQ multiplex PCR, and its TCRdb copy is limited to in-frame clones, with some not included. The sample shows 3,500 to 5,000 clones, approximately 82% of them seen only once. Germline V lookup: CDR1 SEHNR, CDR2 FQNEAQ (reference sequence). The CDR3 runs 12 residues. V was trimmed by 1 base and J by 5 bases, leaving 6 bases between them. This chain joins TRBV7-9 and TRBJ2-7, with TRBD2 as a possible D gene (5 bases). The receptor comes from a human donor with active or convalescent COVID-19. The donor label of this sample is uncertain. Sequencing was performed on peripheral blood. For the CDR3, the DNA is TGTGCCAGCAGCTTAGGGCGGGACGAGCAGTACTTC. Its protein product is CASSLGRDEQYF.